The clone carrying this TCR beta chain occurred a few times. The antigen is not known. This record belongs to a study of post-analysis software for immune sequencing data. Study at large: Patients with relapsing-remitting, secondary progressive and progressive-relapsing multiple sclerosis courses were all represented.

This CDR3 comprises 18 residues. V shed 10 bases and J shed 0 bases, with 22 bases lying between them. Germline CDR1 reads MNHNS; CDR2 reads SASEGT. Unique molecular identifiers featured in each of the TCR beta cDNA libraries. In TCRdb, the PCR reads were re-called with MiXCR into one record per CDR3 protein. The table includes about 760,000 distinct CDR3 sequences, less than 35% detected once. Study-level results: In patients, TRBV5-6, TRBV5-1 and TRBV20-1 belonged to five TRBV segments found more frequently than in controls.

This chain joins TRBV6-1 and TRBJ2-6, with D perhaps assigned TRBD1 or TRBD2 (5 bases each). The clonotype comes from a girl under 18 with multiple sclerosis. What was sequenced was blood. The DNA of the CDR3 is TGTGCCAACGGGGCACCGGCGACAGTCACCTCTGGGGCCAACGTCCTGACTTTC. Translated, it gives CANGAPATVTSGANVLTF.